The clone carrying this T cell receptor (beta chain) was counted at least ten times. Antigen specificity is unknown. The V segment lost 5 bases and the J segment 2 bases; nucleotides outside the gene matches: 3. This CDR3 has 12 amino acids. The germline V gene has CDR1 DFQATT and CDR2 SNEGSKA (reference sequence). The unsorted libraries were made from 2 million PBMCs kept at -80 C. The cDNA was generated by 5'RACE with 10-nucleotide random UMIs. One entry per CDR3 protein, called by TCRdb with MiXCR from the 5' RACE reads. The sample records tens of thousands of distinct CDR3 sequences, 3% to 4% being singletons. This specimen belongs to a study of neurological immune-mediated disorders. Study observations and caveats: CDR3 amino acid sequences found in expanded clones were never shared across subjects, suggesting private repertoires in all groups.

The clonotype originates from a man aged 35 to 55 with multiple sclerosis. The rearrangement links TRBV20-1 to TRBJ2-7; 7 bases are a match to TRBD1. The sample taken for sequencing was PBMCs. The CDR3 loop is CSAGRGTYEQYF. The CDR3 nucleotides are TGCAGTGCTGGCAGGGGGACCTACGAGCAGTACTTC.